One sample yielded the 27 T cell receptor beta chains listed below, sequenced in a study of CD8 T cells in Susac syndrome (dated by TCRdb to between 2018 and 2020). Preparation of the library involved the immunoSEQ multiplex PCR assay. RNA was extracted with the RNeasy kit and about 0.5 to 1 ug was reverse transcribed using random hexamers. TCRdb handled the public reads itself, with Q25 trimming in fastp and clone calling in MiXCR, and kept productive beta chains. Rows with a matching CDR3 protein are joined into one entry that keeps the most common DNA and genes. Within this sample are 100,000 or so distinct CDR3 sequences, with around 90% of them counted one time only. 0.11% to 0.15% of the sample rests with the top ten. Sequencing used CD4+ T cells from PBMCs. All receptors derive from a human donor in good health.

The CDR3 here is CASSKGRGPKQETQYF. CDR3 DNA sequence: TGTGCCAGCAGCAAGGGGAGGGGACCCAAGCAAGAGACCCAGTACTTC. This chain links TRBV28 with TRBJ2-5, with 7 bases that match TRBD2. Germline CDR1 MDHEN, CDR2 SYDVKM. J lost 2 bases, V lost 6 bases, and 12 bases had no gene match. The CDR3 totals 16 residues.

The genes are TRBV3-1 and TRBJ1-2; D ambiguous. Germline assignment: CDR1 LGHDT and CDR2 YNNKEL (reference sequence). The CDR3 length is 14 residues. Trimming shortened V by 1 base and J by 8 bases, and 14 bases separated the two germline ends. The CDR3 spells CASSQAGQRAGYTF. In nucleotides, the CDR3 is TGTGCCAGCAGCCAAGCAGGCCAGCGAGCGGGCTACACCTTC.

V is TRBV7-2 and J is TRBJ2-5; tentatively, D is TRBD2 (7 bases). The V end lost 5 bases, the J end lost 2 bases, and 12 bases lay between the germline ends. Germline assignment: CDR1 SGHTA and CDR2 FQGNSA. The CDR3 extends over 14 amino acids. CDR3 nucleotide sequence: TGTGCCAGCAGCGAGGGGGGGCAGCAAGAGACCCAGTACTTC. The encoded protein is CASSEGGQQETQYF.

This clonotype was detected once. The genes are TRBV13 and TRBJ1-1; the D gene is possibly TRBD1 (5 bases). Germline V gene lookup returns CDR1 PRHDT and CDR2 FYEKMQ (reference sequence). V lost 5 bases and J lost 3, with 13 bases in between. This CDR3 has 14 amino acids. The CDR3 sequence: CASSRFSGDTEAFF. DNA for the CDR3: TGTGCCAGCAGCCGCTTCTCGGGGGACACTGAAGCTTTCTTT.

The genes are TRBV7-9 and TRBJ1-2; weak D call: TRBD1 (6 bases). The ends were cut back, 2 bases at V and 5 bases at J, with 15 bases in the middle. Germline V gene lookup returns CDR1 SEHNR and CDR2 FQNEAQ (reference sequence). The CDR3 loop spans 15 amino acids. The CDR3 protein is CASSLSSGGRYGYTF. The CDR3 DNA reads as TGTGCCAGCAGCTTATCTTCGGGGGGGCGGTATGGCTACACCTTC.

V gene TRBV7-2 combines with J gene TRBJ2-4; D ambiguous. The CDR3 has 12 amino acids. Germline V gene data show CDR1 as SGHTA and CDR2 as FQGNSA. The ends were cut back, 6 bases at V and 9 bases at J, with 12 bases in the middle. CDR3 nucleotide sequence: TGTGCCAGCAGAACCGGAGTGGGCATTCAGTACTTC. Translation gives CASRTGVGIQYF.

The CDR3 bases are TGTGCCAGCAGCGAAGCCCCCTCTGGCTATGGCTACACCTTC. It is translated as CASSEAPSGYGYTF. V gene TRBV6-2 or TRBV6-3 combines with J gene TRBJ1-2; D gene unclear. The CDR3 totals 14 residues. Germline-derived CDR1 and CDR2 are MNHEY and SVGEGT. V gave up 6 bases and J gave up 4 bases, with 15 bases separating them.

This clonotype was recorded only once. The chain joins TRBV25-1 to TRBJ2-1, with TRBD1 matching 10 bases. Germline loops: CDR1 MGHDK, CDR2 SYGVNS. The J segment lost 9 bases and the V segment lost 6 bases, leaving 11 bases of the junction unmatched. The CDR3 extends over 15 amino acids. CDR3 nucleotides: TGTGCCAGCAGGGATGACAGGGGGCCTCCCCTTGAGCAGTTCTTC. Amino acids: CASRDDRGPPLEQFF. The whole variable domain, filled in from reference TRBV25-1 and TRBJ2-1, reads EADIYQTPRYLVIGTGKKITLECSQTMGHDKMYWYQQDPGMELHLIHYSYGVNSTEKGDLSSESTVSRIRTEHFPLTLESARPSHTSQYLCASRDDRGPPLEQFFGPGTRLTVL.

The chain carries TRBV7-2 and TRBJ2-1, with 9 bases that match TRBD2. CDR3 length: 15 amino acids. Germline V gives CDR1 SGHTA, CDR2 FQGNSA. V lost 6 bases, J lost 6 bases, and 9 bases stayed unmatched. The CDR3 spells CASRPDSGSGNEQFF. CDR3 in DNA: TGTGCCAGCAGACCAGATAGCGGGAGTGGCAATGAGCAGTTCTTC.

The chain links TRBV7-3 to TRBJ1-5, with 7 positions matching TRBD1. CDR1 is SGHTA and CDR2 is FQGTGA in the germline V gene. The V gene end was trimmed by 4 bases and the J gene end by 4 bases; junction bases not matched to a gene: 1. The CDR3 runs 13 residues. The CDR3 sequence is CASSSGQNQPQHF. The CDR3 DNA sequence: TGTGCCAGCAGCTCGGGACAGAATCAGCCCCAGCATTTT.

The chain employs TRBV11-2 and TRBJ2-2; 7 bases are a match to TRBD2. The V and J ends lost 4 bases and 7 bases, in that order; junction bases with no gene match: 6. The CDR3 spans 14 residues. Germline CDR1 SGHAT, CDR2 FQNNGV. The CDR3 region is CASSSSGMGGELFF. The CDR3 DNA reads TGTGCCAGCAGCTCGAGCGGGATGGGCGGGGAGCTGTTTTTT.

The J gene is TRBJ1-1, the V gene TRBV9, with 9 positions matching TRBD1. In germline, CDR1 is SGDLS, CDR2 YYNGEE. The CDR3 runs to 15 residues. The V segment lost 4 bases and the J segment 5 bases; nucleotides outside the gene matches: 9. The chain's CDR3 is CASSRDGTGRTEAFF. CDR3 nucleotides: TGTGCCAGCAGCAGGGACGGGACAGGGCGAACTGAAGCTTTCTTT.

The chain combines TRBV7-2 with TRBJ1-2; 7 nucleotides align to TRBD1. The V gene's germline CDR1 is SGHTA and CDR2 FQGNSA. The trim removed 3 bases at V and 4 bases at J, leaving 2 bases unmatched. The CDR3 spans 13 residues. The CDR3: CASSLGQRYGYTF. The CDR3 DNA is TGTGCCAGCAGCTTGGGACAGCGCTATGGCTACACCTTC.

The chain uses TRBV6-6 and TRBJ1-1; D not resolved. CDR1 is MNHNY, CDR2 SVGAGI, per germline (reference sequence). Trimming stripped 0 bases from V and 1 base from J, with 12 bases between. The CDR3 has 16 amino acids. This CDR3 is CASSYSNLIGNTEAFF. The CDR3, as DNA: TGTGCCAGCAGTTACTCGAATCTTATTGGGAACACTGAAGCTTTCTTT.

This clonotype occurred once. The chain carries TRBV7-9 and TRBJ2-3; D not certain. The germline CDR1 and CDR2 sequences are SEHNR and FQNEAQ (reference sequence). V was shortened by 8 bases and J by 6 bases, with 6 bases between the two germline ends. CDR3 size: 10 residues. CDR3 DNA: TGTGCCAGCGGCGGTGATACGCAGTATTTT. Its protein is CASGGDTQYF.

The chain couples TRBV6-5 to TRBJ1-4, with unresolved D. The CDR3 spans 13 residues. The V end was cut by 2 bases, the J end by 7 bases, with 8 bases between. CDR1 is MNHEY and CDR2 is SVGAGI in the germline V gene. In DNA form, the CDR3 reads TGTGCCAGCAGTTACGGGTTCGGTGAAAAACTGTTTTTT. This encodes CASSYGFGEKLFF.

This clonotype was counted once. The chain has TRBV29-1 and TRBJ1-1; no reliable D call. V was cut by 7 bases and J by 3 bases, with 9 bases left in between. The length of the CDR3 is 11 residues. Looked up from germline, CDR1 is SQVTM and CDR2 is ANQGSEA. CDR3 in DNA: TGCAGCGCGCTGCGGGACACTGAAGCTTTCTTT. It specifies CSALRDTEAFF.

The rearrangement joins TRBV3-1 to TRBJ2-1, with D possibly matching TRBD1 (5 bases). The CDR3 covers 13 residues. V lost 0 bases, J lost 9 bases, and 9 bases lay in between. Germline V CDR1 and CDR2: LGHDT, YNNKEL (reference sequence). For the CDR3, the DNA is TGTGCCAGCAGCCAAGAGGCAGGGCGTGAGCAGTTCTTC. The encoded protein is CASSQEAGREQFF.

This clonotype has just one count. The V gene is TRBV6-5, the J gene TRBJ1-1; no firm D call. The V end lost 0 bases, the J end lost 4 bases, and 9 bases lay between the germline ends. This CDR3 is built from 14 residues. The germline V gene encodes CDR1 MNHEY and CDR2 SVGAGI. This CDR3 is CASSYSSVATEAFF. The CDR3 DNA reads as TGTGCCAGCAGTTACTCGTCCGTGGCCACTGAAGCTTTCTTT.

This chain joins TRBV7-2 and TRBJ2-1; 7 nucleotides match TRBD1. The CDR3 length is 13 residues. V was clipped by 1 base and J by 9 bases; unmatched bases: 3. Looked up from germline, CDR1 is SGHTA and CDR2 is FQGNSA. The CDR3 sequence: CASSLGGTAEQFF. In DNA form, the CDR3 reads TGTGCCAGCAGCTTAGGAGGGACAGCTGAGCAGTTCTTC.

This sequence joins TRBV7-2 and TRBJ2-7; 8 bases are a match to TRBD1. Germline trimming cut 0 bases from V and 1 base from J; bases unmatched to any gene: 8. The germline gives CDR1 SGHTA, CDR2 FQGNSA. There are 17 residues in the CDR3. DNA of the CDR3: TGTGCCAGCAGCTTAGCGGGGTCCGGACAGGGATCCTACGAGCAGTACTTC. As protein: CASSLAGSGQGSYEQYF.

The count of this clonotype is one. The CDR3 is CASSPDRAGAHEQFF. The CDR3 region has the DNA TGTGCCAGCAGCCCGGATCGTGCGGGGGCGCATGAGCAGTTCTTC. The chain combines TRBV7-9 with TRBJ2-1; a weak D match, TRBD2 (7 bases). V was trimmed by 5 bases and J by 8 bases, leaving 19 bases between them. CDR1 and CDR2 from the germline V gene are SEHNR and FQNEAQ (reference sequence). The CDR3 contains 15 residues. The full variable domain, in which reference TRBV7-9 and TRBJ2-1 provide the parts outside the CDR3, is DTGVSQNPRHKITKRGQNVTFRCDPISEHNRLYWYRQTLGQGPEFLTYFQNEAQLEKSRLLSDRFSAERPKGSFSTLEIQRTEQGDSAMYLCASSPDRAGAHEQFFGPGTRLTVL.

This chain connects TRBV14 to TRBJ2-1, with D tentatively TRBD2 (6 bases). The CDR3 covers 11 residues. Trimming took off 5 bases at V and 12 bases at J, with 11 bases between the two ends. CDR1 SGHDN and CDR2 FVKESK come from the germline V gene. The CDR3, as DNA: TGTGCCAGCAGCGGGGGGATCGGGCAGTTCTTC. Translation gives CASSGGIGQFF.

The chain combines TRBV12-3 or TRBV12-4 with TRBJ2-7; D uncertain. The CDR3 covers 15 residues. V shed 5 bases and J shed 0 bases, with 14 bases lying between them. The CDR3 loop is CASSALSLSSYEQYF. CDR3 DNA: TGTGCCAGCAGTGCCCTGAGTCTGAGCTCCTACGAGCAGTACTTC.

V is TRBV3-1 and J is TRBJ2-5, with 8 nucleotides matching TRBD2. Per the germline V gene, CDR1 is LGHDT and CDR2 is YNNKEL (reference sequence). The CDR3 extends over 17 amino acids. The V gene end was trimmed by 1 base and the J gene end by 6 bases; junction bases not matched to a gene: 13. Written as DNA, the CDR3 is TGTGCCAGCAGCCAAGGCCCCATCGGACTAGCCGGAAAGACCCAGTACTTC. Translation gives CASSQGPIGLAGKTQYF.

V and J are TRBV20-1 and TRBJ2-7; no reliable D call. V shed 3 bases and J shed 1 base, with 10 bases lying between them. Germline V gene sequence: CDR1 DFQATT, CDR2 SNEGSKA (reference sequence). This CDR3 contains 13 residues. The CDR3 DNA is TGCAGTGCTAGCCCCACGAGTTCCTACGAGCAGTACTTC. Translated: CSASPTSSYEQYF.

Regarding this clonotype: One end of the junction does not line up with germline, which may come from a read error. The chain couples TRBV7-7 to TRBJ2-1, with a weak D call TRBD1 (5 bases). The CDR3 is made up of 15 amino acids. CDR1 SSHAT and CDR2 FNYEAQ come from the germline V gene (reference sequence). CDR3 coding DNA: TGTGCTAGCAGCTTGGGGATAGGGGACTACAATGAGCAGTTCTTC. Its protein is CASSLGIGDYNEQFF.